This TCR beta chain was identified in a study of blood T cell repertoires in COVID-19. About the study: COVID-19 samples, acute and convalescent, were from the United States, Italy and Spain. The analysed material was cDNA or gDNA that came from T cells, B-cell-depleted T cells, or PBMCs.

Clones were sequenced by immunoSEQ multiplex PCR, and TCRdb holds only the in-frame ones, with some missing. The sample records 140,000 or so clones, about 83% being singletons. Germline CDR1 is LGHDT and CDR2 is YNNKEL (reference sequence). The CDR3 extends over 14 amino acids. With V trimmed by 4 bases and J by 8 bases, 7 bases remained unmatched. Enrollees, roughly 18 to 89 years old, lived in 24 US areas. The TCR sequence derives from a woman in her fifties or sixties with acute COVID-19. The specimen was PBMCs or T cells enriched from blood (not recorded which). The V and J genes are TRBV3-1 (or the pseudogene TRBV3-2) and TRBJ1-2; 10 bases are a match to TRBD1. CDR3 nucleotide sequence: TGTGCCAGCAGCCCAACCGGGACAGGGGACGGCTACACCTTC. It yields the protein CASSPTGTGDGYTF.